A selection of T cell receptor beta chains follows, all from one sample in a study of blood T cell repertoires in COVID-19. The assay was immunoSEQ multiplex PCR, and TCRdb's table has in-frame clones only and misses some. Here the sample spans roughly 100,000 clones, 85% to 90% being singletons. Sequencing was done on a sample of peripheral blood. These receptors were obtained from a woman in her 70s with acute or convalescent COVID-19. Both conserved end residues are part of each CDR3. D genes are given only for firm matches. Clone sizes are given selectively: once, few, many, or a class where the clone is expanded.

D gene	clone size	V gene	J gene	CDR3 DNA	CDR3 protein
TRBD1	NA	TRBV5-4	TRBJ2-7	TGTGCCAGCAGCCCCGACAGGGCCTACGAGCAGTACTTC	CASSPDRAYEQYF
TRBD1	NA	TRBV29-1	TRBJ2-7	TGCAGCGTTGGGGGACAGGGGGCCTACGAGCAGTACTTC	CSVGGQGAYEQYF
NA	NA	TRBV2	TRBJ1-2	TGTGCCAGCAGGTGGACGGAGGGGAATGGCTACACCTTC	CASRWTEGNGYTF
NA	NA	TRBV19	TRBJ2-2	TGTGCCAGTAGTATAGTTCGAGGTTCCGGGGAGCTGTTTTTT	CASSIVRGSGELFF
TRBD1	NA	TRBV5-1	TRBJ1-5	TGCGCCAGCAGCGAAGGGACAGGGGTCAATCAGCCCCAGCATTTT	CASSEGTGVNQPQHF
TRBD2	NA	TRBV6-5	TRBJ2-3	TGTGCCAGCAGTTACGGACTAGCGGGGAACACAGATACGCAGTATTTT	CASSYGLAGNTDTQYF
TRBD1	NA	TRBV19	TRBJ1-5	TGTGCCAGTAGTGACGGACAGGGAGCAAATCAGCCCCAGCATTTT	CASSDGQGANQPQHF
NA	NA	TRBV5-1	TRBJ1-2	TGCGCCAGCAGCCCCGGGACTCACTATGGCTACACCTTC	CASSPGTHYGYTF
NA	NA	TRBV15	TRBJ2-3	TGTGCCACCAGCAGAACAGGTTTTAGCACAGATACGCAGTATTTT	CATSRTGFSTDTQYF
NA	NA	TRBV29-1	TRBJ2-7	TGCAGCGTTGATCAATTTGGGGGAAACGCGGGGGAGCAGTACTTC	CSVDQFGGNAGEQYF
TRBD1	NA	TRBV7-9	TRBJ2-7	TGTGCCAGCAGCTTAGCCGGGACAGGGTTTACCTACGAGCAGTACTTC	CASSLAGTGFTYEQYF
TRBD1	NA	TRBV6-5	TRBJ1-5	TGTGCCAGCAGCACAGGGGGGACTCAGCCCCAGCATTTT	CASSTGGTQPQHF
TRBD1	NA	TRBV29-1	TRBJ2-3	TGCAGCGTTGACAGGGGGCGCACAGATACGCAGTATTTT	CSVDRGRTDTQYF
NA	NA	TRBV6-5	TRBJ2-5	TGTGCCAGCAGTTACAGCGCGGAGATCGAGACCCAGTACTTC	CASSYSAEIETQYF
NA	once	TRBV19	TRBJ1-6	TGTGCCAGTAGTAAGGCCGGAGATTCACCCCTCCACTTT	CASSKAGDSPLHF
TRBD2	NA	TRBV10-3	TRBJ2-5	TGTGCCATCAGTGACCGGCGAGCGGGGATGGGAGAGACCCAGTACTTC	CAISDRRAGMGETQYF
NA	NA	TRBV5-5	TRBJ1-5	TGTGCCAGCAGCTACCACTGGGGGGGTGGACAGCCCCAGCATTTT	CASSYHWGGGQPQHF